The present TCR beta chain was sequenced within a study of cytomegalovirus exposure and HLA in healthy donors. Study-wide findings and caveats: A missense variant in DCLRE1C was later tied to TCR beta V- and J-gene trimming.

On this clone itself: The antigen is not known.

This CDR3 is built from 13 residues. V lost 2 bases to trimming and J lost 2 bases; unmatched junction nucleotides: 0. In germline, CDR1 is SNHLY, CDR2 FYNNEI. Researchers ran the PCR with 60 Vbeta and 13 Jbeta primers. Clones were read by immunoSEQ multiplex PCR, and TCRdb kept only the in-frame ones, dropping some. Seen here are 150,000 to 200,000 clones, about 82% observed once, and the top ten hold 1%. The chain couples TRBV2 to TRBJ2-7, with TRBD1 matching 7 bases. The source of this sequence is a woman aged 45-65 years in good health and CMV-seropositive. Input material: PBMCs. CDR3 DNA: TGTGCCAGCAGTGAAAGGGGGCCCTACGAGCAGTACTTC. As protein: CASSERGPYEQYF. Together with reference TRBV2 and TRBJ2-7, the CDR3 gives the full variable domain: EPEVTQTPSHQVTQMGQEVILRCVPISNHLYFYWYRQILGQKVEFLVSFYNNEISEKSEIFDDQFSVERPDGSNFTLKIRSTKLEDSAMYFCASSERGPYEQYFGPGTRLTVT.